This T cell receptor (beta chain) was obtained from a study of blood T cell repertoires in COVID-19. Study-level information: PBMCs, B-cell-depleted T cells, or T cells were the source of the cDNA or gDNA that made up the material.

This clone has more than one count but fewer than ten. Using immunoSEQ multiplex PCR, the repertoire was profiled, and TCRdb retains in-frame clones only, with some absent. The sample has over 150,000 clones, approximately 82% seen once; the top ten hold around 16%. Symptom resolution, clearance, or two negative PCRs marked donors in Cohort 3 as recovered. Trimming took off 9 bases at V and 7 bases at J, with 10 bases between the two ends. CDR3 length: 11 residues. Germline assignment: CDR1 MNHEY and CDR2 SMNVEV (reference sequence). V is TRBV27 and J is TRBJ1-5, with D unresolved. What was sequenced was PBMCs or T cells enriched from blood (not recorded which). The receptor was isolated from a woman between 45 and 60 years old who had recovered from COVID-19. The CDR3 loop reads CARSVLQPQHF. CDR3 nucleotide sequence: TGTGCCAGGTCAGTTTTGCAGCCCCAGCATTTT.